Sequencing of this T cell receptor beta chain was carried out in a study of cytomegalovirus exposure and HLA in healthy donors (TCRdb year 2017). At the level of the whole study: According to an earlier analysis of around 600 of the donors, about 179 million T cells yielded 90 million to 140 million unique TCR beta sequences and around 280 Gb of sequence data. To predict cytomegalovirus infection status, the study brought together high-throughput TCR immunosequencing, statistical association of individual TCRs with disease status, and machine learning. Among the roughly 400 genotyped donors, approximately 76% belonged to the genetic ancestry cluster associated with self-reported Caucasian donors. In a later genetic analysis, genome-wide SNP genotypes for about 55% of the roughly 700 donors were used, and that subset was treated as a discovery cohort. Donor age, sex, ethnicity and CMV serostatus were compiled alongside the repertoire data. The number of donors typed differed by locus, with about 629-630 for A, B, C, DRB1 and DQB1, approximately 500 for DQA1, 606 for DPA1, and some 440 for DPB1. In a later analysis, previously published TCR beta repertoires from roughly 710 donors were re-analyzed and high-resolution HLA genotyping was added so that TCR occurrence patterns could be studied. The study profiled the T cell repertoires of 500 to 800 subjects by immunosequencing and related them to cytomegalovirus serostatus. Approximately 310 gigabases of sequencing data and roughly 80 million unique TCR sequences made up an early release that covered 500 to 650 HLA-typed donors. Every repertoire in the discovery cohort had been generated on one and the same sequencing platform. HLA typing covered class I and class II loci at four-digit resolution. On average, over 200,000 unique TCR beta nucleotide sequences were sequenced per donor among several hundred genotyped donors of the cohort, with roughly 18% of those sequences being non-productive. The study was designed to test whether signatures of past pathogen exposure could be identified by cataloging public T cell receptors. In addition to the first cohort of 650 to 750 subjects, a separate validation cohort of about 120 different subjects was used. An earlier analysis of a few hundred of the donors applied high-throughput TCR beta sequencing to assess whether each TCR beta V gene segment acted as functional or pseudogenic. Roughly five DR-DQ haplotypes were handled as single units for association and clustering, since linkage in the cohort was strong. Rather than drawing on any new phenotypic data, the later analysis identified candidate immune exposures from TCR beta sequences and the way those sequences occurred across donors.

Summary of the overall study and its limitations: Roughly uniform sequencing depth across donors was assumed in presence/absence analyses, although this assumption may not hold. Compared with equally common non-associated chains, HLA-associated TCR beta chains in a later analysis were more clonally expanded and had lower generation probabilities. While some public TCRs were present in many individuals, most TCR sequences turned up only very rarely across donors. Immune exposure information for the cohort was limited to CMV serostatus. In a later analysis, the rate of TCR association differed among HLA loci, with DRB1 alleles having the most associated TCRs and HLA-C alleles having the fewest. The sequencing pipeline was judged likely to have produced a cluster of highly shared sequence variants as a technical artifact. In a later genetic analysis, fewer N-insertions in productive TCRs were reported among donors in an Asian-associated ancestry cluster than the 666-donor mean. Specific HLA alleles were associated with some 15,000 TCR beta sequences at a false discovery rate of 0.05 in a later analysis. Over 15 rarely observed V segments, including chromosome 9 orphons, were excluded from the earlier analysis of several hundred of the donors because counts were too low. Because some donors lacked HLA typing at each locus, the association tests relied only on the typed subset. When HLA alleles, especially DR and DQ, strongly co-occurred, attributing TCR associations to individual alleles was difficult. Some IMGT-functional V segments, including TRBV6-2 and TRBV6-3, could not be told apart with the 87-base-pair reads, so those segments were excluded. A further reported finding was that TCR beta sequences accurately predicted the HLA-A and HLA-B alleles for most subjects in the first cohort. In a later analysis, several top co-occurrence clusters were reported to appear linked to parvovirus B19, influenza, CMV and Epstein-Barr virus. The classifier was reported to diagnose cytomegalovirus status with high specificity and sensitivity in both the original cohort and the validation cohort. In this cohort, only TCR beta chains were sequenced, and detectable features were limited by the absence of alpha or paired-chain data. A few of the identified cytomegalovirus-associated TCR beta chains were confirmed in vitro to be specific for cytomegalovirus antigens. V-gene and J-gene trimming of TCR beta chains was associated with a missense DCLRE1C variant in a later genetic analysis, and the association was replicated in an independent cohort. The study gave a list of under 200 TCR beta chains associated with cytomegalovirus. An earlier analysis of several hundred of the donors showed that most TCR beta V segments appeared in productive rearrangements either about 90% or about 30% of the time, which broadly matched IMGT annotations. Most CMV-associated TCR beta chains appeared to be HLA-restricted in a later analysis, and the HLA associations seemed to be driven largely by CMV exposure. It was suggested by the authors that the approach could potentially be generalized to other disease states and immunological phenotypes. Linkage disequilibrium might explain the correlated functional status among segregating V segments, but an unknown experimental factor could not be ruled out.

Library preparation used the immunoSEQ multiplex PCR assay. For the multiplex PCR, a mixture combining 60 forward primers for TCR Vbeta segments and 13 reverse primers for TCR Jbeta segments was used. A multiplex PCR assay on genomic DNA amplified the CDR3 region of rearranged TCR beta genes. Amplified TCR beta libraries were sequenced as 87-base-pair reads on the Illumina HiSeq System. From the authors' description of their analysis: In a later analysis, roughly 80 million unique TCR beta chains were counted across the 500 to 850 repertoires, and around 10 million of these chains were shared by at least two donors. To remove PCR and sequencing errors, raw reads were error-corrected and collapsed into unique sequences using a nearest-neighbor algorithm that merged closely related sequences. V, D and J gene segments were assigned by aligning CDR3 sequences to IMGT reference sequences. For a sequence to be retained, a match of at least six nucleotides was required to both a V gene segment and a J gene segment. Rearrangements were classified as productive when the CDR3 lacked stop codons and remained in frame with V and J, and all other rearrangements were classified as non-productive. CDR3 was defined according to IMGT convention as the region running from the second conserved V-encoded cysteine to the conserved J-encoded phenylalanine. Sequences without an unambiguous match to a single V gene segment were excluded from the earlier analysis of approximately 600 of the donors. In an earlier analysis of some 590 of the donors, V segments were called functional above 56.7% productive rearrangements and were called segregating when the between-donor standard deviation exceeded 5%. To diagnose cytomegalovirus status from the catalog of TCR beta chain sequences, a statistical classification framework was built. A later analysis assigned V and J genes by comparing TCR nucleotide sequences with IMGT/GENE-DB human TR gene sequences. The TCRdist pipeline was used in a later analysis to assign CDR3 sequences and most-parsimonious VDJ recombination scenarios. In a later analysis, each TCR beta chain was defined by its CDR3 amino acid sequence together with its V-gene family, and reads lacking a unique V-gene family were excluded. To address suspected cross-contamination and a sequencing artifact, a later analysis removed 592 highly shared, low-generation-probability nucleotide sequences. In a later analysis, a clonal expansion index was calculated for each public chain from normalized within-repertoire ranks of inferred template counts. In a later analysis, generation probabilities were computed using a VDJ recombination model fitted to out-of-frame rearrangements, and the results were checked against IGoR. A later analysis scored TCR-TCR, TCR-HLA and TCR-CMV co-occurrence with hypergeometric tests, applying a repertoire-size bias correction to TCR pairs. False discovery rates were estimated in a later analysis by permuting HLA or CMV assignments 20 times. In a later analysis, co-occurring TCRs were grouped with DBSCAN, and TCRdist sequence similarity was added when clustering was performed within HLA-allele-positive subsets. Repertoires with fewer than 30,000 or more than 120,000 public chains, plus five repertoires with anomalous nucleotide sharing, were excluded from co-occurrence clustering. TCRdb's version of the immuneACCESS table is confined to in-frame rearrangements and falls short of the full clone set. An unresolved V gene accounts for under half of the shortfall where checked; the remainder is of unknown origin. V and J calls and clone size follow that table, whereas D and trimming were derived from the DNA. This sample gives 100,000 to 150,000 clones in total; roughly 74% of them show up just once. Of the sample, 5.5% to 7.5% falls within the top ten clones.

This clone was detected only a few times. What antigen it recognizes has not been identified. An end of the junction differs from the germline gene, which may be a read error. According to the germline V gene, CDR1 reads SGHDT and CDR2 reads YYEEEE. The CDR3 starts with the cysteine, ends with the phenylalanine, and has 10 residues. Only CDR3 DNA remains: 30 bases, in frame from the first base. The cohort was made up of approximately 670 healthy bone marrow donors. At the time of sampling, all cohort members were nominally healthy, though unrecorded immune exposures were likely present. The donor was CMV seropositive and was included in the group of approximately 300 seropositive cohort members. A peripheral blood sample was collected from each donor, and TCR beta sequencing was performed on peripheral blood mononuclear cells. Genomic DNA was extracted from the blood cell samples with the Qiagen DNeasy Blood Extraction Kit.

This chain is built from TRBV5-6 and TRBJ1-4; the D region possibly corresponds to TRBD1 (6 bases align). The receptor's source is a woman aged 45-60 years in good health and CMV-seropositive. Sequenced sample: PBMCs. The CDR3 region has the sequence CASSLLDRNF. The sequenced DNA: TGTGCCAGCAGCTTGCTAGACAGGAACTTT.